The sample holds a few counts of the clone carrying this TCR beta chain. Antigen specificity is unknown. TCRdb analysed the reads with MiXCR anew, one entry per CDR3 protein. The repertoire includes 250,000 to 300,000 distinct CDR3 sequences, 9.1% of them detected once, and around 15% sits in the top ten. These data come from a study of T cell repertoires in cytomegalovirus infection. Study details: Through public TCR beta signatures, both CMV infection and matching HLA type were indicated.

Study-level points and caveats: CMV carriers with the relevant HLA were identified by cumulative public TCR beta family frequency. The ex vivo response showed dominance by HLA-C-restricted CMV-specific TCR beta clonotypes.

Germline loops: CDR1 SGHDT, CDR2 YYEEEE. Trimming removed 1 base at V and 3 bases at J, with 16 bases between. The CDR3 loop spans 17 amino acids. The material sequenced was PBMCs. V and J are TRBV5-6 and TRBJ1-4; D uncertain. The source of this sequence is a human donor in good health (CMV status not recorded). Some clones in this sample may be carry-over from other donors' samples. The DNA for the CDR3 is TGTGCCAGCAGCTTGAGGGCCCCCCGAAGGGCTAATGAAAAACTGTTTTTT. Protein sequence: CASSLRAPRRANEKLFF.